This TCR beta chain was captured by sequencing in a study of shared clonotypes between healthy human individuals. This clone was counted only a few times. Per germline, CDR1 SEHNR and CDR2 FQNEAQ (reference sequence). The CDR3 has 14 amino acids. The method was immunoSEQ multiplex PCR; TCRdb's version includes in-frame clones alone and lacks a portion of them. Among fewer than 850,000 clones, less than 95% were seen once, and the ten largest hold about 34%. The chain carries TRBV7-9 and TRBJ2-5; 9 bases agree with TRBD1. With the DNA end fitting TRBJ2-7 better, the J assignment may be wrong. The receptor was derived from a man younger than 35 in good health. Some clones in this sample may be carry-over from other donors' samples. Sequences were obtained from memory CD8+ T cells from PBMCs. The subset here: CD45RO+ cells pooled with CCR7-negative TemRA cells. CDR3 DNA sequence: TGTGCCAGCAGCTCCTTGACAGGGGGCTACGAGCAGTACTTC. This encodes CASSSLTGGYEQYF.